A selection of T cell receptor beta chains follows, all from one sample in a study of monozygotic twins with inflammatory bowel disease. TCRdb re-called the 5' RACE reads and catalogs CDR3 proteins one per entry, DNA excluded. This listing includes 350,000 to 550,000 distinct CDR3 sequences. What was sequenced was blood. The receptors here all came from a human donor with ulcerative colitis or Crohn's disease, or a healthy co-twin of an affected twin (not recorded which). The CDR3 runs from the conserved cysteine through the conserved F or W. Each record gives: J gene, CDR3 length, V gene, CDR3 protein.

>TRBJ2-3|13|TRBV19
CASSISDRNTQYF
>TRBJ1-2|13|TRBV12-3/TRBV12-4
CASTPGGARGYTF
>TRBJ1-1|14|TRBV4-2
CASSQEPGGREAFF
>TRBJ2-1|18|TRBV11-2
CAGSKGQGVGSSYNEQFF
>TRBJ2-1|13|TRBV5-1
CASSRTSNNEQFF
>TRBJ1-3|12|TRBV7-9
CASSLGFETIYF
>TRBJ2-7|13|TRBV29-1
CSVEAGTTYEQYF
>TRBJ1-6|14|TRBV7-2
CASTSGQGISPLHF
>TRBJ2-1|15|TRBV27
CASSRRDFEYNEQFF
>TRBJ2-7|15|TRBV7-9
CASIDSGTSSYEQYF
>TRBJ1-1|13|TRBV6-6
CASSYSGTVEAFF
>TRBJ2-5|16|TRBV3-1
CASSRRTSGVTETQYF
>TRBJ1-1|14|TRBV7-2
CTSSPGQGFAEAFF
>TRBJ1-1|13|TRBV12-5
CASVSSMNTEAFF
>TRBJ2-5|15|TRBV29-1
CSVARGVGAQETQYF
>TRBJ1-2|15|TRBV7-2
CASSLASGGTYGYTF
>TRBJ1-3|14|TRBV28
CASSLLGSGNTIYF
>TRBJ1-3|16|TRBV4-1
CASSTRDGNTENTIYF
>TRBJ1-5|15|TRBV12-3/TRBV12-4
CASSSAQQGNQPQHF
>TRBJ2-3|16|TRBV27
CASSPGTSGYTDTQYF
>TRBJ1-6|14|TRBV20-1
CSAPLGSLDSPLHF
>TRBJ1-1|13|TRBV20-1
CRVVGLMNTEAFF
>TRBJ2-1|14|TRBV6-1
CASSREGASNEQFF
>TRBJ2-3|13|TRBV7-2
CASSWATADTQYF
>TRBJ1-1|15|TRBV5-5
CASSPGPSTNTEAFF
>TRBJ2-7|13|TRBV5-1
CASREQDGDEQYF
>TRBJ2-1|15|TRBV5-1
CASSWGVGSYNEQFF
>TRBJ2-2|16|TRBV5-1
CASSLRLAGVTGELFF
>TRBJ2-2|19|TRBV10-3
CAISEPSSPSGYNTGELFF
>TRBJ1-1|15|TRBV11-2
CASSLGPTVNTEAFF
>TRBJ1-2|16|TRBV15
CATSRGTSRANYGYTF
>TRBJ1-2|15|TRBV9
CASSVAAGGTYGYTF
>TRBJ2-5|15|TRBV4-1
CASSPQGVRVETQYF
>TRBJ2-5|15|TRBV12-3/TRBV12-4
CASSSSGRGKETQYF
>TRBJ1-2|13|TRBV7-9
CASSYGEDYGYTF
>TRBJ2-2|15|TRBV5-6
CASSKQGALTGELFF
>TRBJ2-1|15|TRBV20-1
CSALLPSARYNEQFF
>TRBJ2-7|14|TRBV27
CASSLSKRVGEQYF
>TRBJ1-2|13|TRBV19
CASKQGRSDGYTF
>TRBJ2-7|17|TRBV10-3
CAISAAGRIMPDLVQYF
>TRBJ2-1|16|TRBV4-2
CASSQEAGAGMDEQFF
>TRBJ2-1|16|TRBV20-1
CSARDVSGRSYNEQFF
>TRBJ1-6|17|TRBV5-1
CASSLSFGQGDNSPLHF
>TRBJ2-1|14|TRBV7-9
CASSFGTANNEQFF
>TRBJ2-7|13|TRBV29-1
CSVGDGLTYEQYF
>TRBJ2-1|16|TRBV28
CASSRQTSGAYNEQFF
>TRBJ2-7|14|TRBV5-1
CASREGDSTYEQYF
>TRBJ2-2|14|TRBV12-3/TRBV12-4
CASGARRDTGELFF